These 30 T cell receptor beta chains originate from one sample sequenced in a study of cytomegalovirus exposure and HLA in healthy donors. With 60 Vbeta and 13 Jbeta primers, the PCR was carried out. Generated by immunoSEQ multiplex PCR, the TCRdb table keeps only in-frame clones and is missing some. This sample carries 100,000 to 150,000 clones, with around 1.6% going to the ten biggest clones. The sequenced sample was PBMCs. These receptors were obtained from a woman between 35 and 50 years old in good health and CMV-seropositive.

The chain employs TRBV4-3 and TRBJ2-2; 9 bases are a match to TRBD2. The CDR3 is 17 residues long. Germline lookup yields CDR1 LGHNA and CDR2 YSLEER. The V and J ends lost 0 bases and 4 bases, in that order; junction bases with no gene match: 6. DNA for the CDR3: TGCGCCAGCAGCCAAGATAGGTTAGCGGGAGTCACCGGGGAGCTGTTTTTT. Residues: CASSQDRLAGVTGELFF.

This chain connects TRBV5-1 to TRBJ1-4; possible D gene TRBD1, 6 bases. This CDR3 has 15 amino acids. The germline V and J ends were trimmed by 1 base and 5 bases, with 12 bases remaining between them. Germline CDR1 SGHRS, CDR2 YFSETQ. The CDR3 loop is CASSLTRQVNEKLFF. The CDR3 DNA is TGCGCCAGCAGCTTGACTCGACAGGTCAATGAAAAACTGTTTTTT.

As regards this clone: The same CDR3 arises from other DNA sequences in this sample as well. The rearrangement uses TRBV5-1 and TRBJ1-5, with TRBD1 identical over 7 bases. Germline trimming cut 0 bases from V and 5 bases from J; bases unmatched to any gene: 2. The CDR3 is 14 amino acids. Germline V gene lookup returns CDR1 SGHRS and CDR2 YFSETQ. CDR3 nucleotide sequence: TGCGCCAGCAGCTTGGAGGGGGCGGATCAGCCCCAGCATTTT. Its protein product is CASSLEGADQPQHF.

This chain uses TRBV18 with TRBJ2-7; 11 nucleotides match TRBD2. Germline-derived CDR1 and CDR2 are KGHSH and LQKENI. This CDR3 region has 14 residues. V shed 4 bases, J shed 4 bases, and the junction held 3 bases outside the gene matches. The CDR3 reads CASSRSGRVYEQYF. The CDR3 region has the DNA TGTGCCAGCTCACGTAGCGGGAGGGTTTACGAGCAGTACTTC.

J is TRBJ2-1 and V is TRBV9; 8 bases match TRBD1. The CDR3 loop spans 15 amino acids. Per germline, CDR1 SGDLS and CDR2 YYNGEE. Germline trimming cut 0 bases from V and 6 bases from J; bases unmatched to any gene: 5. CDR3 in amino acids: CASSVGGGTGNEQFF. The CDR3 bases are TGTGCCAGCAGCGTAGGTGGCGGGACAGGCAATGAGCAGTTCTTC.

A remark on this clone: One end of the junction does not line up with germline, which may come from a read error. Different DNA sequences within this sample yield the same CDR3. The CDR3 DNA is TGTGCTAGCAGTTCCACCTACGAGCAGTACTTC. As protein: CASSSTYEQYF. The chain is built from TRBV27 and TRBJ2-7; D uncertain. Germline V CDR1 and CDR2: MNHEY, SMNVEV (reference sequence). CDR3 length: 11 amino acids.

This rearrangement joins TRBV7-9 to TRBJ2-1; D is unresolved. The germline V gene has CDR1 SEHNR and CDR2 FQNEAQ (reference sequence). V was trimmed by 5 bases and J by 0 bases, leaving 14 bases between them. The CDR3 has 16 amino acids. CDR3 protein: CASSQLSVSSYNEQFF. The DNA for the CDR3 is TGTGCCAGCAGCCAACTCTCCGTGAGCTCCTACAATGAGCAGTTCTTC.

The chain uses TRBV19 and TRBJ1-1; TRBD1 agrees at 7 bases. Germline lookup yields CDR1 LNHDA and CDR2 SQIVND (reference sequence). With V trimmed by 9 bases and J by 6 bases, 16 bases remained unmatched. This CDR3 spans 15 amino acids. The CDR3 coding sequence is TGTGCCAGCCGACCTTTGACAGGGAGAGAGGCTGAAGCTTTCTTT. This sequence encodes CASRPLTGREAEAFF.

This sequence joins TRBV30 and TRBJ2-3, with 9 bases lining up with TRBD2. This CDR3 comprises 15 residues. Losses at the gene ends were 4 bases for V and 0 bases for J; bases not matched to a gene: 5. Germline CDR1 is GTSNPN and CDR2 is SVGIG (reference sequence). Here the CDR3 DNA reads TGTGCCTGGACTAGCGGGGTAACTAGCACAGATACGCAGTATTTT. This sequence encodes CAWTSGVTSTDTQYF.

This sequence joins TRBV6-6 and TRBJ1-2, with 10 bases lining up with TRBD1. The V gene's germline CDR1 is MNHNY and CDR2 SVGAGI (reference sequence). The junction had 4 bases not matched to a gene; V was cut back by 0 bases and J by 6 bases. This CDR3 has 15 amino acids. CDR3 DNA: TGTGCCAGCAGTTACTCCCGGGACAGGGGCGATGGCTACACCTTC. This translates into CASSYSRDRGDGYTF.

This chain uses TRBV29-1 with TRBJ1-1; TRBD1 matches 9 bases. This CDR3 comprises 14 residues. The V gene end was trimmed by 6 bases and the J gene end by 4 bases; junction bases not matched to a gene: 9. Per germline, CDR1 SQVTM and CDR2 ANQGSEA. CDR3 DNA: TGCAGCGTGAGTGAACAGGGGGCAAGCACTGAAGCTTTCTTT. Translating it yields CSVSEQGASTEAFF.

The chain joins TRBV28 to TRBJ2-5; D may be TRBD2 (6 bases). This CDR3 region has 14 residues. Germline lookup yields CDR1 MDHEN and CDR2 SYDVKM. Trimming stripped 5 bases from V and 5 bases from J, with 15 bases between. The CDR3 sequence: CASSRAEGWETQYF. Here the CDR3 DNA reads TGTGCCAGCAGTCGAGCGGAGGGGTGGGAGACCCAGTACTTC.

The rearrangement joins TRBV27 to TRBJ1-1; 8 nucleotides agree with TRBD1. Trimming cost V 5 bases and J 3 bases; bases outside gene matches: 11. The CDR3 extends over 16 amino acids. Germline V gene data show CDR1 as MNHEY and CDR2 as SMNVEV (reference sequence). The CDR3 reads CASSRTPGGLDTEAFF. The CDR3 DNA reads as TGTGCCAGCAGTCGCACCCCAGGGGGCTTGGACACTGAAGCTTTCTTT.

The genes are TRBV5-1 and TRBJ2-7; 11 bases are shared with TRBD2. Germline values: CDR1 SGHRS, CDR2 YFSETQ. The CDR3 has 16 amino acids. The trim removed 4 bases at V and 0 bases at J, leaving 6 bases unmatched. The CDR3 loop reads CASSPLAGGLSYEQYF. The CDR3 DNA sequence: TGCGCCAGCAGCCCGCTAGCGGGAGGCCTCTCCTACGAGCAGTACTTC.

The chain is built from TRBV5-6 and TRBJ2-7; D is possibly TRBD2 (6 bases). Trimming took 0 bases from V and 5 from J, leaving 12 bases between them. The CDR3 consists of 14 residues. Germline V gives CDR1 SGHDT, CDR2 YYEEEE. The CDR3 DNA reads as TGTGCCAGCAGCTTGGACGCGGGGTTGGACGAGCAGTACTTC. Protein sequence: CASSLDAGLDEQYF.

The rearrangement links TRBV27 to TRBJ1-2; a weak D match, TRBD1 (6 bases). Germline assignment: CDR1 MNHEY and CDR2 SMNVEV (reference sequence). Between the trimmed V and J ends, which lost 3 bases and 4 bases, there was a span of 24 bases. The CDR3 consists of 18 residues. The CDR3 reads CASSFVSSRGPGGYGYTF. In nucleotides, the CDR3 is TGTGCCAGCAGTTTTGTGTCTAGCAGGGGCCCCGGCGGCTATGGCTACACCTTC.

The rearrangement uses TRBV27 and TRBJ1-1, with a possible D match to TRBD1 (5 bases). Trimming stripped 6 bases from V and 6 bases from J, with 14 bases between. The germline V gene encodes CDR1 MNHEY and CDR2 SMNVEV (reference sequence). The CDR3 sequence is 13 residues long. CDR3 sequence: CASRRGGVAEAFF. CDR3 coding DNA: TGTGCCAGCAGGCGGGGGGGGGTAGCTGAAGCTTTCTTT.

V is TRBV7-9 and J is TRBJ2-1; 8 bases align to TRBD2. The CDR3 loop spans 18 amino acids. V shed 5 bases, J shed 0 bases, and the junction held 12 bases outside the gene matches. CDR1 and CDR2 (germline): SEHNR, FQNEAQ (reference sequence). The CDR3 region has the DNA TGTGCCAGCAGCCAGGGGTCTGGCGGGAGGCCCTCCTACAATGAGCAGTTCTTC. Translating it yields CASSQGSGGRPSYNEQFF.

The V gene is TRBV5-4, the J gene TRBJ2-7, with TRBD2 identical over 9 bases. The CDR3 extends over 14 amino acids. Trimming took 4 bases from V and 1 from J; bases not matched to a gene: 3. The germline V gene has CDR1 SGHNT and CDR2 YYREEE (reference sequence). CDR3 amino acids: CASSQTSGSYEQYF. CDR3 DNA: TGTGCCAGCAGCCAGACTAGCGGTTCCTACGAGCAGTACTTC.

The genes are TRBV4-1 and TRBJ1-6; 8 nucleotides line up with TRBD1. V was clipped by 4 bases and J by 9 bases; unmatched bases: 8. This CDR3 contains 15 residues. The germline V gene has CDR1 MGHRA and CDR2 YSYEKL. CDR3 region: CASSPIRQGSSPLHF. The CDR3 region has the DNA TGCGCCAGCAGCCCAATTCGACAGGGGAGTTCACCCCTCCACTTT.

This sequence joins TRBV6-6 and TRBJ2-7; 8 nucleotides align to TRBD1. Trimming at V came to 3 bases and at J to 2 bases, leaving 3 bases not matched to a gene. There are 14 residues in the CDR3. CDR1 is MNHNY and CDR2 is SVGAGI in the germline V gene (reference sequence). CDR3 DNA: TGTGCCAGCAGTTATACGGGACAGGCCTACGAGCAGTACTTC. It encodes CASSYTGQAYEQYF.

Regarding this clone: The sample holds other DNA sequences that translate to the same CDR3. The chain couples TRBV14 to TRBJ1-3; the D gene is possibly TRBD1 (5 bases). CDR3 length: 17 residues. The V gene's germline CDR1 is SGHDN and CDR2 FVKESK. Trimming removed 4 bases at V and 0 bases at J, with 16 bases between. The CDR3 DNA follows: TGTGCCAGCAGCCCTTTGGGGGGAGTCAGCTCTGGAAACACCATATATTTT. Translated: CASSPLGGVSSGNTIYF.

The chain joins TRBV7-9 to TRBJ1-5; TRBD1 matches at 9 bases. The CDR3 is made up of 16 amino acids. Looked up from germline, CDR1 is SEHNR and CDR2 is FQNEAQ (reference sequence). V dropped 5 bases and J dropped 0; count of bases not matched to a gene: 5. CDR3 region: CASSTEQGASNQPQHF. The CDR3 coding sequence is TGTGCCAGCAGCACAGAACAGGGGGCTAGCAATCAGCCCCAGCATTTT.

The chain couples TRBV27 to TRBJ2-3; 11 bases map to TRBD1. Germline CDR1 MNHEY, CDR2 SMNVEV (reference sequence). V was clipped by 5 bases and J by 4 bases; unmatched bases: 17. The CDR3 has 19 residues. The CDR3 nucleotides are TGTGCCAGCAGTCCTCGTGGGACAGGGGGAACGATCAGCGCAGATACGCAGTATTTT. It translates to CASSPRGTGGTISADTQYF.

CDR3 amino acids: CASSQRDRDNQPQHF. In DNA, the CDR3 is TGTGCCAGCAGCCAACGCGACAGGGATAATCAGCCCCAGCATTTT. The chain links TRBV14 to TRBJ1-5, with 7 bases matching TRBD1. Unmatched junction bases numbered 5, after V lost 2 bases and J lost 4 bases. The CDR3 totals 15 residues. CDR1 is SGHDN, CDR2 FVKESK, per germline.

To note about this clone: Other nucleotide sequences in the sample specify the same CDR3. This chain links TRBV9 with TRBJ2-3; 10 bases map to TRBD2. CDR1 SGDLS and CDR2 YYNGEE come from the germline V gene. Unmatched junction bases numbered 2, after V lost 3 bases and J lost 4 bases. The CDR3 extends over 14 amino acids. In DNA form, the CDR3 reads TGTGCCAGCAGCGCCAGCGGGAGGGCAGATACGCAGTATTTT. Translation gives CASSASGRADTQYF.

V and J are TRBV11-3 and TRBJ1-1; a possible D gene is TRBD1 (6 bases). The length of the CDR3 is 13 residues. Germline V gene sequence: CDR1 SGHNT, CDR2 YENEEA. V was trimmed by 1 base and J by 6 bases, leaving 9 bases between them. CDR3 sequence: CASSLAQGSEAFF. CDR3 sequence (DNA): TGTGCCAGCAGCTTAGCACAGGGCTCTGAAGCTTTCTTT.

This chain joins TRBV18 and TRBJ2-2; 7 nucleotides line up with TRBD2. CDR3 length equals 15 residues. Germline V gives CDR1 KGHSH, CDR2 LQKENI. After removal of 3 bases from V and 0 bases from J, the junction contained 1 base not matched to a gene. The CDR3 loop reads CASSPTSSNTGELFF. CDR3 DNA: TGTGCCAGCTCACCGACTAGCTCGAACACCGGGGAGCTGTTTTTT.

Here the CDR3 reads CASSPRGVRDGYTF. Written as DNA, the CDR3 is TGCGCCAGCAGCCCCCGGGGAGTAAGGGATGGCTACACCTTC. The rearrangement uses TRBV5-1 and TRBJ1-2, with unresolved D. V lost 4 bases and J lost 6, with 16 bases in between. Germline CDR1 reads SGHRS; CDR2 reads YFSETQ. This CDR3 has 14 amino acids.

This chain links TRBV7-2 with TRBJ2-7; D call uncertain. The V gene lost 2 bases and the J gene lost 6 bases, with 11 bases spanning the gap. This CDR3 region has 13 residues. Germline values: CDR1 SGHTA, CDR2 FQGNSA. The CDR3 loop reads CASSLTAVGEQYF. CDR3 nucleotides: TGTGCCAGCAGCTTAACAGCAGTGGGCGAGCAGTACTTC.